This T cell receptor beta chain was identified during a study of blood T cell repertoires in COVID-19. In the authors' methods: Amplification from reference gene primers served as the basis for estimated nucleated cell counts. TCRdb's copy holds only in-frame clones and misses some; the assay was immunoSEQ multiplex PCR. Clonal size and the V and J genes are those of that table, whereas D and trimming came from the DNA. The sample carries 330,000 or so clones, roughly 87% recorded once. Cohorts were based on clinical histories the participants reported. The receptor was derived from a woman in her 30s who had recovered from COVID-19. Sequenced input: PBMCs or T cells enriched from blood (not recorded which).

The CDR3 region has the DNA TGTGCCAGCACCATTAGCCGCCGTTCCTACGAGCAGTACTTC. This encodes CASTISRRSYEQYF. The J gene is TRBJ2-7, the V gene TRBV28; D is undetermined. V dropped 7 bases and J dropped 1 base, with 14 bases sitting between them. Germline assignment: CDR1 MDHEN and CDR2 SYDVKM. This CDR3 is 14 amino acids long.